This section outlines one TCR beta chain sequence together with its context. What it recognizes is unknown. This record belongs to a study of T cell responses to AZD1222 COVID-19 vaccine. General study points: At baseline, seropositivity was found in only a handful of AZD1222 recipients. Of spike-specific TCRs, nearly half reportedly target regions left unmutated in variants. The donors showed a predominance of white British ancestry and of females, with possible underestimation of clonal diversity.

The trim removed 5 bases at V and 4 bases at J, leaving 14 bases unmatched. The CDR3 sequence is 17 residues long. Germline CDR1 PRHDT, CDR2 FYEKMQ (reference sequence). Measured with immunoSEQ multiplex PCR; TCRdb has only the in-frame clones, and not every one. The sample gives some 140,000 clones, around 90% of which show up once; around 5% is in the top ten. The V call is TRBV13, the J call TRBJ2-1; 7 nucleotides align to TRBD2. The TCR sequence derives from an adult in good health. Here the sequenced sample was peripheral blood, taken on day 0 of AZD1222 vaccination. CDR3 bases: TGTGCCAGCAGCCCGATACAGCGGGAAGGGGAGTACAATGAGCAGTTCTTC. Protein product: CASSPIQREGEYNEQFF.